The 14 T cell receptor beta chains given below trace back to one sample, sequenced in a study of blood T cell repertoires in COVID-19. Clones were read by immunoSEQ multiplex PCR, and TCRdb kept only the in-frame ones, dropping some. The sample lists 110,000 or so clones, roughly 90% occurring once. The sequenced sample was peripheral blood. These receptors all come from a human donor in a cohort sampled during active COVID-19.

This clone showed up just a few times. The V and J genes are TRBV12-5 and TRBJ1-3; TRBD1 is a possible D gene (5 bases). This CDR3 has 14 amino acids. CDR1 LGHNT and CDR2 FRNRAP come from the germline V gene. Trimming removed 5 bases from V and 0 bases from J, with 8 bases in between. The CDR3 sequence is CASGEQDSGNTIYF. The CDR3 DNA reads TGTGCTAGTGGTGAACAGGACTCTGGAAACACCATATATTTT.

J is TRBJ1-1 and V is TRBV20-1; D not certain. Germline loops: CDR1 DFQATT, CDR2 SNEGSKA (reference sequence). This CDR3 has 11 residues. Between the trimmed V and J ends, which lost 1 base and 11 bases, there was a span of 11 bases. The CDR3 reads CSARVETGAFF. CDR3 DNA sequence: TGCAGTGCTAGAGTCGAGACGGGGGCTTTCTTT.

This clone was seen only once. The chain recombines TRBV10-1 with TRBJ2-3; 8 nucleotides line up with TRBD2. This CDR3 has 15 amino acids. V trimming: 2 bases; J trimming: 5 bases; junction bases outside the gene matches: 6. From germline, CDR1 is WNHNN and CDR2 SYGVQD (reference sequence). The CDR3 loop reads CASSEGLAGLDTQYF. CDR3 DNA: TGCGCCAGCAGTGAGGGACTAGCAGGCTTAGATACGCAGTATTTT.

This CDR3 is CASSANQGQPQHF. As DNA, the CDR3 is TGTGCCAGCAGCGCAAATCAGGGTCAGCCCCAGCATTTT. The chain has TRBV7-3 and TRBJ1-5; TRBD1 is a possible D gene (5 bases). Trimming cost V 5 bases and J 6 bases, with 11 bases left between them. CDR3 length: 13 amino acids. From germline, CDR1 is SGHTA and CDR2 FQGTGA.

The genes are TRBV21-1 and TRBJ2-1; TRBD1, the D gene given by the table, was not confirmed from the DNA. TRBV21-1 constitutes a pseudogene. CDR3 length: 15 amino acids. CDR3 loop: CASSKATGLHNEQFF. The CDR3 nucleotides read TGTGCCAGCAGCAAAGCAACAGGGCTCCACAATGAGCAGTTCTTC.

The rearrangement uses TRBV3-1 (or the pseudogene TRBV3-2) and TRBJ1-2; 7 bases agree with TRBD1. Germline CDR1 LGHDT, CDR2 YNNKEL (reference sequence). The CDR3 has 14 residues. The junction had 6 bases not matched to a gene; V was cut back by 1 base and J by 7 bases. The CDR3 spells CASSQVREGAGYTF. Here the CDR3 DNA reads TGTGCCAGCAGCCAAGTGCGGGAGGGGGCTGGCTACACCTTC.

The genes are TRBV6-2 or TRBV6-3 and TRBJ2-7, with 8 positions matching TRBD1. The V segment lost 6 bases and the J segment 1 base; nucleotides outside the gene matches: 14. Germline CDR1 and CDR2: MNHEY and SVGEGT. The CDR3 length is 17 residues. CDR3 nucleotide sequence: TGTGCCAGCAGCCCAGATAAACGACGGGACAGGTCCTACGAGCAGTACTTC. Translating gives CASSPDKRRDRSYEQYF.

V and J are TRBV11-2 and TRBJ2-2; no clear D. Germline V gene lookup returns CDR1 SGHAT and CDR2 FQNNGV. The CDR3 is 15 amino acids. Trimming cost V 0 bases and J 4 bases, with 9 bases left between them. CDR3 region: CASSLDRHPTGELFF. CDR3 nucleotides: TGTGCCAGCAGCTTAGACAGACACCCCACCGGGGAGCTGTTTTTT.

The chain carries TRBV19 and TRBJ2-7, with 11 positions matching TRBD1. Germline CDR1 and CDR2: LNHDA and SQIVND (reference sequence). The trim removed 7 bases at V and 6 bases at J, leaving 5 bases unmatched. The CDR3 sequence is 13 residues long. This CDR3 is CASKGTGGFEQYF. CDR3 nucleotides: TGTGCCAGTAAGGGGACAGGGGGGTTCGAGCAGTACTTC.

This rearrangement joins TRBV7-9 to TRBJ1-2, with D unresolved. This CDR3 contains 14 residues. V dropped 2 bases and J dropped 1 base, with 8 bases sitting between them. Germline V gene sequence: CDR1 SEHNR, CDR2 FQNEAQ (reference sequence). CDR3 sequence reads: CASSLQGSNYGYTF. The CDR3 DNA reads TGTGCCAGCAGCTTACAAGGGAGTAACTATGGCTACACCTTC.

The CDR3 nucleotides are TGCGCCAGCAGCCAACCTTCTAGCGGGGCCACAGATACGCAGTATTTT. Its protein product is CASSQPSSGATDTQYF. This chain uses TRBV4-1 with TRBJ2-3; 9 bases are a match to TRBD2. The CDR3 is 16 amino acids. Germline V gene lookup returns CDR1 MGHRA and CDR2 YSYEKL. The ends lost 2 bases at V and 2 bases at J; junction bases unmatched: 5.

V and J are TRBV28 and TRBJ1-5; 7 nucleotides match TRBD1. With 7 bases clipped from V and 7 bases from J, the junction kept 7 bases outside the gene matches. Germline V gene sequence: CDR1 MDHEN, CDR2 SYDVKM. The CDR3 loop spans 13 amino acids. This CDR3 is CASTHSRGQPQHF. CDR3 DNA: TGTGCCAGCACCCACAGCAGGGGGCAGCCCCAGCATTTT.

The chain recombines TRBV11-2 with TRBJ1-1, with 7 bases fitting TRBD1. Germline V lookup: CDR1 SGHAT, CDR2 FQNNGV. J was trimmed by 1 base and V by 5 bases; bases with no gene match: 4. The CDR3 contains 14 residues. CDR3 sequence (DNA): TGTGCCAGCAGCACCCGACAGGGGAACACTGAAGCTTTCTTT. Translation: CASSTRQGNTEAFF.

The chain couples TRBV10-1 to TRBJ2-5, with 10 bases lining up with TRBD2. The CDR3 length is 14 residues. After removal of 8 bases from V and 0 bases from J, the junction contained 3 bases not matched to a gene. Germline V CDR1 and CDR2: WNHNN, SYGVQD (reference sequence). In nucleotides, the CDR3 is TGCGCCAGCGGTAGCGGGGGGTACCAAGAGACCCAGTACTTC. This translates into CASGSGGYQETQYF.